The 29 T cell receptor beta chains listed next were all sequenced from one sample in a study of blood T cell repertoires in COVID-19. Using immunoSEQ multiplex PCR, the repertoire was profiled, and TCRdb retains in-frame clones only, with some absent. The sample contains under 300,000 clones, around four fifths of which appear only once. Sequenced input: peripheral blood. The receptor source for this set is a woman in her sixties with active or convalescent COVID-19.

The rearrangement uses TRBV7-6 and TRBJ1-1; 9 nucleotides line up with TRBD1. Germline V lookup: CDR1 SGHVS, CDR2 FNYEAQ. V was clipped by 4 bases and J by 5 bases; unmatched bases: 5. The CDR3 is 14 residues long. CDR3: CASSSDRGWTEAFF. Here the CDR3 DNA reads TGTGCCAGCAGCTCGGACAGGGGATGGACTGAAGCTTTCTTT.

The chain combines TRBV27 with TRBJ1-1, with D unresolved. Germline-derived CDR1 and CDR2 are MNHEY and SMNVEV (reference sequence). Trimming pared 2 bases from V and 3 bases from J, leaving 7 bases between. The CDR3 contains 13 residues. The CDR3: CASSLKQHTEAFF. CDR3 DNA sequence: TGTGCCAGCAGTTTAAAACAGCACACTGAAGCTTTCTTT.

The chain joins TRBV10-3 to TRBJ2-4, with D uncertain. Trimming shortened V by 5 bases and J by 0 bases, and 14 bases separated the two germline ends. Germline lookup yields CDR1 ENHRY and CDR2 SYGVKD. The CDR3 contains 16 residues. The CDR3 DNA follows: TGTGCCATCAGTAACCGGAGTCCGCTAGCCAAAAACATTCAGTACTTC. This gives the protein CAISNRSPLAKNIQYF.

The genes are TRBV24-1 and TRBJ2-2; 7 bases map to TRBD2. The junction had 7 bases not matched to a gene; V was cut back by 3 bases and J by 1 base. CDR1 is KGHDR, CDR2 SFDVKD, per germline. There are 17 residues in the CDR3. The CDR3 sequence: CATSDPAGLGNTGELFF. CDR3 DNA sequence: TGTGCCACCAGTGATCCTGCAGGACTAGGGAACACCGGGGAGCTGTTTTTT.

The chain carries TRBV7-2 and TRBJ2-3, with 8 bases matching TRBD2. V gave up 7 bases and J gave up 6 bases; unmatched junction bases: 6. This CDR3 spans 13 amino acids. CDR1 SGHTA and CDR2 FQGNSA come from the germline V gene. The CDR3 sequence is CASNRASGDTQYF. The CDR3 DNA reads as TGTGCCAGCAATCGGGCTAGCGGGGATACGCAGTATTTT.

The CDR3 coding sequence is TGTGCCAGCAGCCAAGGGCCAAGCCAGGGCCACTATGGCTACACCTTC. It translates to CASSQGPSQGHYGYTF. The chain links TRBV3-1 (or the pseudogene TRBV3-2) to TRBJ1-2; D possibly corresponds to TRBD1 (5 bases). V was pared by 1 base and J by 3 bases, with 15 bases between. Germline lookup yields CDR1 LGHDT and CDR2 YNNKEL (reference sequence). This CDR3 has 16 amino acids.

The chain recombines TRBV11-3 with TRBJ2-2; TRBD2 is a possible D gene (6 bases). Germline V gives CDR1 SGHNT, CDR2 YENEEA. V was shortened by 4 bases and J by 5 bases, with 14 bases between the two germline ends. The CDR3 is 15 residues long. The DNA of the CDR3 is TGTGCCAGCAGCTCGGGACTCGCATGGACCGGGGAGCTGTTTTTT. Translating it yields CASSSGLAWTGELFF.

This sequence joins TRBV5-4 and TRBJ2-6; D call uncertain. Per germline, CDR1 SGHNT and CDR2 YYREEE (reference sequence). Trimming stripped 4 bases from V and 1 base from J, with 6 bases between. The CDR3 extends over 14 amino acids. CDR3 DNA: TGTGCCAGCAGCCGGTGGTCTGGGGCCAACGTCCTGACTTTC. This sequence encodes CASSRWSGANVLTF.

This chain joins TRBV7-6 and TRBJ2-1; 11 nucleotides align to TRBD2. Germline V gene sequence: CDR1 SGHVS, CDR2 FNYEAQ. This CDR3 region has 15 residues. After removal of 7 bases from V and 5 bases from J, the junction contained 7 bases not matched to a gene. CDR3 residues: CASTLLAGVDNEQFF. The CDR3 region has the DNA TGTGCCAGCACCCTACTAGCGGGGGTAGACAATGAGCAGTTCTTC. Supplemented by reference TRBV7-6 and TRBJ2-1, the full variable domain reads GAGVSQSPRYKVTKRGQDVALRCDPISGHVSLYWYRQALGQGPEFLTYFNYEAQQDKSGLPNDRFSAERPEGSISTLTIQRTEQRDSAMYRCASTLLAGVDNEQFFGPGTRLTVL.

This clone was picked up a small number of times. The chain carries TRBV5-5 and TRBJ1-5, with D perhaps TRBD1 (5 bases). CDR1 SGHKS and CDR2 YYEKEE come from the germline V gene (reference sequence). CDR3 length: 14 residues. V was pared by 2 bases and J by 7 bases, with 13 bases between. CDR3 residues: CASSFNSGYQPQHF. DNA of the CDR3: TGTGCCAGCAGCTTCAACTCAGGGTACCAGCCCCAGCATTTT.

The V call is TRBV11-3, the J call TRBJ2-2; a weak D match, TRBD2 (5 bases). The ends were cut back, 5 bases at V and 0 bases at J, with 13 bases in the middle. Germline CDR1 reads SGHNT; CDR2 reads YENEEA. The length of the CDR3 is 16 residues. The DNA for the CDR3 is TGTGCCAGCAGCCCTAGAAGGGAGTCGAACACCGGGGAGCTGTTTTTT. This encodes CASSPRRESNTGELFF.

The CDR3 is CASSQEGLADEQFF. The CDR3 region has the DNA TGCGCCAGCAGCCAAGAAGGACTAGCGGATGAGCAGTTCTTC. The chain links TRBV4-1 to TRBJ2-1; 10 positions match TRBD2. The CDR3 is made up of 14 amino acids. From germline, CDR1 is MGHRA and CDR2 YSYEKL. The V segment lost 0 bases and the J segment 8 bases; nucleotides outside the gene matches: 1.

This clone has a count of ten or more. The V call is TRBV7-9, the J call TRBJ2-3, with 12 nucleotides matching TRBD2. The CDR3 is 18 residues long. The V segment lost 4 bases and the J segment 1 base; nucleotides outside the gene matches: 9. Germline V lookup: CDR1 SEHNR, CDR2 FQNEAQ (reference sequence). CDR3 protein: CASSSRLAGGQGTDTQYF. The CDR3 bases are TGTGCCAGCAGCTCCCGCCTAGCGGGGGGGCAAGGCACAGATACGCAGTATTTT.

This chain connects TRBV30 to TRBJ2-1, with D unclear. Germline V lookup: CDR1 GTSNPN, CDR2 SVGIG (reference sequence). V was trimmed by 2 bases and J by 7 bases, leaving 6 bases between them. This CDR3 comprises 11 residues. CDR3 amino acids: CAWSNQNEQFF. The CDR3 region has the DNA TGTGCCTGGAGTAATCAAAATGAGCAGTTCTTC.

V usage is TRBV7-8 and J usage is TRBJ2-1; TRBD2 agrees at 12 bases. Germline trimming cut 3 bases from V and 15 bases from J; bases unmatched to any gene: 6. The length of the CDR3 is 13 residues. Germline CDR1 SGHVS, CDR2 FQNEAQ. The CDR3 coding sequence is TGTGCCAGCAGCTTGACTAGCGGGAGCCAATGGTTCTTC. Its protein product is CASSLTSGSQWFF.

The chain employs TRBV29-1 and TRBJ1-5, with D possibly TRBD1 on 5 matching bases. The CDR3 extends over 12 amino acids. CDR1 and CDR2 (germline): SQVTM, ANQGSEA. V was pared by 6 bases and J by 7 bases, with 13 bases between. The CDR3 sequence is CSVGQGGQPQHF. The CDR3 nucleotides are TGCAGCGTGGGGCAGGGAGGACAGCCCCAGCATTTT.

The V and J genes are TRBV27 and TRBJ2-7; D perhaps matches TRBD1 (6 bases). CDR3 length: 15 residues. CDR1 and CDR2 from the germline V gene are MNHEY and SMNVEV (reference sequence). Trimming stripped 3 bases from V and 5 bases from J, with 17 bases between. The CDR3 sequence: CASSFGGQGWNEQYF. The CDR3 DNA is TGTGCCAGCAGTTTTGGCGGGCAGGGGTGGAACGAGCAGTACTTC.

V is TRBV5-1 and J is TRBJ1-4, with D possibly being TRBD1 (6 bases). Looked up from germline, CDR1 is SGHRS and CDR2 is YFSETQ. The CDR3 sequence is 16 residues long. Trimming removed 2 bases at V and 0 bases at J, with 11 bases between. CDR3: CASSLGTLTTNEKLFF. The CDR3 bases are TGCGCCAGCAGCTTAGGGACACTTACAACTAATGAAAAACTGTTTTTT.

The chain has TRBV24-1 and TRBJ2-2, with 9 bases matching TRBD1. V lost 3 bases, J lost 4 bases, and 5 bases stayed unmatched. This CDR3 has 16 amino acids. Germline V lookup: CDR1 KGHDR, CDR2 SFDVKD. This CDR3 is CATSDPSGQGTGELFF. The DNA of the CDR3 is TGTGCCACCAGTGATCCCTCGGGACAGGGCACCGGGGAGCTGTTTTTT.

This chain links TRBV6-6 with TRBJ1-6; a weak D match, TRBD1 (6 bases). There are 14 residues in the CDR3. Trimming removed 2 bases from V and 7 bases from J, with 9 bases in between. In germline, CDR1 is MNHNY, CDR2 SVGAGI (reference sequence). CDR3 sequence reads: CASSYATGNSPLHF. Here the CDR3 DNA reads TGTGCCAGCAGTTACGCGACAGGAAATTCACCCCTCCACTTT.

This clone was seen a handful of times. CDR3 amino acids: CASSQGTATDTQYF. In nucleotides, the CDR3 is TGTGCCAGCAGCCAAGGGACTGCCACAGATACGCAGTATTTT. The rearrangement joins TRBV3-1 (or the pseudogene TRBV3-2) to TRBJ2-3, with D possibly TRBD2 on 5 matching bases. This CDR3 comprises 14 residues. Germline-derived CDR1 and CDR2 are LGHDT and YNNKEL (reference sequence). The germline V and J ends were trimmed by 1 base and 2 bases, with 7 bases remaining between them.

The V call is TRBV6-5, the J call TRBJ1-6; no definite D call. The CDR3 length is 13 residues. The V end was cut by 7 bases, the J end by 7 bases, with 11 bases between. Germline CDR1 is MNHEY and CDR2 is SVGAGI. CDR3 bases: TGTGCCAGCACCTGGAGAGGGAATTCACCCCTCCACTTT. This codes for CASTWRGNSPLHF.

The rearrangement joins TRBV15 to TRBJ2-1; D unclear. This CDR3 contains 15 residues. Trimming stripped 0 bases from V and 3 bases from J, with 9 bases between. Germline V gives CDR1 LNHNV, CDR2 YYDKDF (reference sequence). For the CDR3, the DNA is TGTGCCACCAGCAGAGAGACAAAACTCTACAATGAGCAGTTCTTC. It encodes CATSRETKLYNEQFF. Based on the CDR3 plus reference TRBV15 and TRBJ2-1, the full variable domain is DAMVIQNPRYQVTQFGKPVTLSCSQTLNHNVMYWYQQKSSQAPKLLFHYYDKDFNNEADTPDNFQSRRPNTSFCFLDIRSPGLGDTAMYLCATSRETKLYNEQFFGPGTRLTVL.

A single count supports this clone. CDR3 sequence reads: CASSELLPGGGNQPQHF. CDR3 sequence (DNA): TGTGCCAGCAGTGAACTCCTGCCCGGGGGGGGAAATCAGCCCCAGCATTTT. V gene TRBV6-1 combines with J gene TRBJ1-5, with a tentative D call TRBD1 (5 bases). The V gene's germline CDR1 is MNHNS and CDR2 SASEGT. The CDR3 spans 17 residues. Trimming cost V 2 bases and J 4 bases, with 18 bases left between them.

The CDR3 DNA is TGTGCCAGCACCCCAGGGGTGGTCAATGAGCAGTTCTTC. Encoded protein: CASTPGVVNEQFF. This rearrangement joins TRBV28 to TRBJ2-1; D is perhaps TRBD1 (6 bases). The V gene lost 7 bases and the J gene lost 6 bases, with 13 bases spanning the gap. Germline values: CDR1 MDHEN, CDR2 SYDVKM. This CDR3 comprises 13 residues.

This sequence joins TRBV7-2 and TRBJ2-1; no reliable D call. V was trimmed by 5 bases and J by 8 bases, leaving 13 bases between them. Germline lookup yields CDR1 SGHTA and CDR2 FQGNSA. This CDR3 comprises 13 residues. The CDR3 here is CASSPRPRDEQFF. The DNA for the CDR3 is TGTGCCAGCAGCCCCCGGCCTCGGGATGAGCAGTTCTTC.

This chain connects TRBV19 to TRBJ1-2, with 7 bases lining up with TRBD1. With 7 bases clipped from V and 7 bases from J, the junction kept 15 bases outside the gene matches. The germline CDR1 and CDR2 sequences are LNHDA and SQIVND (reference sequence). CDR3 size: 15 residues. The CDR3 loop is CASMSPGQLFGGYTF. DNA for the CDR3: TGTGCCAGTATGAGTCCGGGACAGCTTTTCGGTGGCTACACCTTC.

The V call is TRBV19, the J call TRBJ1-5, with a tentative D call TRBD1 (5 bases). With 10 bases removed from V and 0 bases from J, the gap between germline ends came to 25 bases. Germline CDR1 LNHDA, CDR2 SQIVND (reference sequence). CDR3 length equals 18 residues. The CDR3 region is CATPAIRKGYDSNQPQHF. The CDR3 DNA follows: TGTGCCACCCCCGCGATCAGGAAGGGGTACGATAGCAATCAGCCCCAGCATTTT.

The chain links TRBV12-3 or TRBV12-4 to TRBJ2-3, with TRBD2 as a possible D gene (5 bases). The CDR3 totals 12 residues. V dropped 5 bases and J dropped 5 bases, with 8 bases sitting between them. Here the CDR3 reads CASSPGVDTQYF. CDR3 coding DNA: TGTGCCAGCAGTCCCGGGGTAGATACGCAGTATTTT.